This TCR beta chain was captured by sequencing in a study of cytomegalovirus exposure and HLA in healthy donors. A note on this clone: Antigen: not known.

Using immunoSEQ multiplex PCR, the repertoire was profiled, and TCRdb retains in-frame clones only, with some absent. The table lists around 150,000 clones, around 80% of them singletons. Study-wide results and caveats: Some public TCRs appeared in many individuals, while most sequences were rare. The authors listed 150 to 200 TCR beta chains as cytomegalovirus-associated.

CDR3 length: 14 amino acids. Trimming took off 0 bases at V and 7 bases at J, with 14 bases between the two ends. Germline V CDR1 and CDR2: SGHNT, YYREEE (reference sequence). Sequenced material: PBMCs. The rearrangement uses TRBV5-4 and TRBJ2-7, with D tentatively TRBD2 (6 bases). The sequence came from a man in his thirties or forties in good health and CMV-seropositive. The CDR3 DNA is TGTGCCAGCAGCTTGGGCGGGACCCCCTGGGAGCAGTACTTC. This translates into CASSLGGTPWEQYF. Drawing the rest from reference TRBV5-4 and TRBJ2-7, the complete variable domain is ETGVTQSPTHLIKTRGQQVTLRCSSQSGHNTVSWYQQALGQGPQFIFQYYREEENGRGNFPPRFSGLQFPNYSSELNVNALELDDSALYLCASSLGGTPWEQYFGPGTRLTVT.